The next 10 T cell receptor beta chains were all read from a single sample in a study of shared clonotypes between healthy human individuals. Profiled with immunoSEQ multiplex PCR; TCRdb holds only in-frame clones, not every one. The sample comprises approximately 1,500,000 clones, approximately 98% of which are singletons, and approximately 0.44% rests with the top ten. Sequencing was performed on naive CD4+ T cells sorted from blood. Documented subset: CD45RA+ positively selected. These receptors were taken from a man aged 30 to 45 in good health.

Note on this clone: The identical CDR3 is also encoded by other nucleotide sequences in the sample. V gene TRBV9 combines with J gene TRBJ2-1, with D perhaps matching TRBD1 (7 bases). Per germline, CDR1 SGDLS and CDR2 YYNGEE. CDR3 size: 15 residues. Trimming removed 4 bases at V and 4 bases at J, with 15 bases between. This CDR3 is CASSPRTGGYNEQFF. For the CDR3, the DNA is TGTGCCAGCAGCCCACGGACAGGAGGGTACAATGAGCAGTTCTTC.

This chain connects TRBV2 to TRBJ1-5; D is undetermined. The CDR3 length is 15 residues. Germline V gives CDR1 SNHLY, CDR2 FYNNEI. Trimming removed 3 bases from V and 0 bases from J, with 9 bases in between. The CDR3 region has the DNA TGTGCCAGCAGTGATCTAGAATATAGCAATCAGCCCCAGCATTTT. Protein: CASSDLEYSNQPQHF.

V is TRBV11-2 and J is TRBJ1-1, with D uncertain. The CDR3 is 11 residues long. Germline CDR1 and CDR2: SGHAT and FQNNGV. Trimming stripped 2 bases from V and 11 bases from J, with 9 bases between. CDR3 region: CASSLHLGAFF. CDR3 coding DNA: TGTGCCAGCAGCTTACATCTTGGGGCTTTCTTT.

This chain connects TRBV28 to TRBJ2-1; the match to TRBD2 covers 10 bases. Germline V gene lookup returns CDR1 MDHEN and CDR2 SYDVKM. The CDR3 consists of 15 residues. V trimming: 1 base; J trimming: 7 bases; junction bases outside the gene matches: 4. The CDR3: CASSLLAGGPNEQFF. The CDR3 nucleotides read TGTGCCAGCAGTTTATTAGCGGGAGGCCCTAATGAGCAGTTCTTC.

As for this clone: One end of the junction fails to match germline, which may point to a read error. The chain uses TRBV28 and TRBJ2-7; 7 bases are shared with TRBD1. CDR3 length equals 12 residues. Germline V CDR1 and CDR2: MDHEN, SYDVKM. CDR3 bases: TGCGCCTGGGGGCAGGGGGCCTACGAGCAGTACTTC. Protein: CAWGQGAYEQYF.

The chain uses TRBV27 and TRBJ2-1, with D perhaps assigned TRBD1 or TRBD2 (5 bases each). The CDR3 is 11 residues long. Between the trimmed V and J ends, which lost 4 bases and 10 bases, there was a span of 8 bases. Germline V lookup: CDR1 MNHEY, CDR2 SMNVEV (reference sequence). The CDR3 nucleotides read TGTGCCAGCAGTTGGGGGTACGAGCAGTTCTTC. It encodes CASSWGYEQFF.

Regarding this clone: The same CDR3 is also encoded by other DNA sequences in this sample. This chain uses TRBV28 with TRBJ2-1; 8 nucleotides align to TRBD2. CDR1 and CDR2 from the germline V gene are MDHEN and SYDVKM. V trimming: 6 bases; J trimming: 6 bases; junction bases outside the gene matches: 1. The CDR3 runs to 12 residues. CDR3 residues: CASRTSVNEQFF. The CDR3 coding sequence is TGTGCCAGCAGGACTAGCGTCAATGAGCAGTTCTTC.

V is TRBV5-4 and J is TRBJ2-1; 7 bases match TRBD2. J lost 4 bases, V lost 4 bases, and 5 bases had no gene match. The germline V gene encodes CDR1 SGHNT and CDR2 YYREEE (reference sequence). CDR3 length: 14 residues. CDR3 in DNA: TGTGCCAGCAGCAGAGGACTAGGGTACAATGAGCAGTTCTTC. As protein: CASSRGLGYNEQFF.

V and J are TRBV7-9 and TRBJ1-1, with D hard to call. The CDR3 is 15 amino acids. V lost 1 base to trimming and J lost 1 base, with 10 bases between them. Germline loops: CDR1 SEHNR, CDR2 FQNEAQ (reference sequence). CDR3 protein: CASSLVGDRNTEAFF. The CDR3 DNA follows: TGTGCCAGCAGCTTAGTTGGGGATAGGAACACTGAAGCTTTCTTT.

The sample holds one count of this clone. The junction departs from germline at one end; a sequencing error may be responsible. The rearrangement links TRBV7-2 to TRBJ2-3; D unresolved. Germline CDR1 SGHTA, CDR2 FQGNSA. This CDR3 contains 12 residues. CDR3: CAGSDSTDTQYF. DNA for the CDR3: TGTGCCGGCAGCGATTCCACAGATACGCAGTATTTT.